Presented here are 30 T cell receptor beta chains from one specimen sequenced in a study of T cells in Graves' hyperthyroidism and ophthalmopathy. Amplification yielded TCR beta CDR3 regions, with RNA transcripts as the source. The HTBI primer set served for first-round RT-PCR of the TCR CDR3. MiXCR, run by TCRdb on the multiplex PCR reads, gives a single entry per CDR3 protein. This table holds over 200,000 distinct CDR3 sequences, 15% to 20% found once. Source material: blood. The receptors were sampled from a man in his forties with Graves' hyperthyroidism.

This clonotype occurred a few times. This rearrangement joins TRBV3-1 to TRBJ2-2; 9 nucleotides align to TRBD1. Per the germline V gene, CDR1 is LGHDT and CDR2 is YNNKEL (reference sequence). The CDR3 totals 20 residues. After removal of 2 bases from V and 0 bases from J, the junction contained 13 bases not matched to a gene. The DNA of the CDR3 is TGTGCCAGCAGCCAACTTTTCGGGACAGGGATCCCCCCGAACACCGGGGAGCTGTTTTTT. This gives the protein CASSQLFGTGIPPNTGELFF.

The chain joins TRBV28 to TRBJ1-4; 9 bases are shared with TRBD1. CDR3 length: 17 residues. V shed 6 bases and J 7 bases; nucleotides not matched to a gene: 15. The germline V gene has CDR1 MDHEN and CDR2 SYDVKM. The CDR3 DNA is TGTGCCAGCAGCTCTACAGGGGGCGTAGGGTATGGTGAAAAACTGTTTTTT. Translation: CASSSTGGVGYGEKLFF.

The table lists this clonotype with many counts. The chain carries TRBV12-3 or TRBV12-4 and TRBJ2-2, with 15 bases lining up with TRBD2. The CDR3 extends over 18 amino acids. The junction had 6 bases not matched to a gene; V was cut back by 6 bases and J by 1 base. CDR3: CASRRTSGGVKNTGELFF. The CDR3 region has the DNA TGTGCCAGCAGAAGGACTAGCGGGGGGGTAAAGAACACCGGGGAGCTGTTTTTT.

This clonotype was observed a handful of times. V gene TRBV20-1 combines with J gene TRBJ1-4; D not certain. The CDR3 contains 14 residues. V was clipped by 3 bases and J by 1 base, with 9 bases between them. The V gene's germline CDR1 is DFQATT and CDR2 SNEGSKA (reference sequence). CDR3 amino acids: CSASGGGTNEKLFF. In DNA form, the CDR3 reads TGCAGTGCTAGCGGCGGAGGAACTAATGAAAAACTGTTTTTT.

This clonotype has a count of ten or more. The chain couples TRBV11-2 to TRBJ2-1; 7 bases align to TRBD1. CDR3 size: 15 residues. V gave up 4 bases and J gave up 6 bases; unmatched junction bases: 9. Germline values: CDR1 SGHAT, CDR2 FQNNGV. This CDR3 is CASSSLGAGGNEQFF. The CDR3 DNA follows: TGTGCCAGCAGCTCGCTCGGGGCAGGGGGCAATGAGCAGTTCTTC. Together with reference TRBV11-2 and TRBJ2-1, the CDR3 gives the full variable domain: EAGVAQSPRYKIIEKRQSVAFWCNPISGHATLYWYQQILGQGPKLLIQFQNNGVVDDSQLPKDRFSAERLKGVDSTLKIQPAKLEDSAVYLCASSSLGAGGNEQFFGPGTRLTVL.

This clonotype was seen a few times. The V call is TRBV29-1, the J call TRBJ1-1; D is uncertain. Trimming pared 1 base from V and 1 base from J, leaving 10 bases between. The germline gives CDR1 SQVTM, CDR2 ANQGSEA. CDR3 size: 14 residues. CDR3 in amino acids: CSVEGPGRNTEAFF. The CDR3 nucleotides read TGCAGCGTTGAAGGACCTGGACGGAACACTGAAGCTTTCTTT.

This clonotype was counted a few times. This rearrangement joins TRBV15 to TRBJ1-5; 7 bases align to TRBD1. The V gene end was trimmed by 0 bases and the J gene end by 5 bases; junction bases not matched to a gene: 10. The germline V gene has CDR1 LNHNV and CDR2 YYDKDF (reference sequence). The CDR3 contains 17 residues. Written as DNA, the CDR3 is TGTGCCACCAGCAGAGATTTAGAACAGGGGCAGGATCAGCCCCAGCATTTT. This gives the protein CATSRDLEQGQDQPQHF.

This clonotype was counted many times. The chain combines TRBV6-1 with TRBJ1-5; D uncertain. CDR1 and CDR2 (germline): MNHNS, SASEGT. V was pared by 7 bases and J by 3 bases, with 13 bases between. This CDR3 comprises 14 residues. DNA for the CDR3: TGTGCCAGCAAAGTCGGAGCCTTCAATCAGCCCCAGCATTTT. Protein product: CASKVGAFNQPQHF.

The chain couples TRBV7-9 to TRBJ1-2; D perhaps matches TRBD1 (6 bases). Germline V gene data show CDR1 as SEHNR and CDR2 as FQNEAQ (reference sequence). V lost 5 bases and J lost 0, with 16 bases in between. CDR3 length: 16 residues. The CDR3 sequence is CASSTRGTTPNYGYTF. CDR3 bases: TGTGCCAGCAGCACCCGGGGGACAACCCCTAACTATGGCTACACCTTC.

This clonotype appeared many times. J is TRBJ2-3 and V is TRBV7-2, with a tentative D call TRBD2 (5 bases). The CDR3 is 16 amino acids. Germline CDR1 SGHTA, CDR2 FQGNSA. V lost 4 bases, J lost 2 bases, and 16 bases lay in between. The chain's CDR3 is CASSSERLKDTDTQYF. The CDR3 DNA is TGTGCCAGCAGCTCAGAGCGGCTCAAGGACACAGATACGCAGTATTTT.

This clonotype was seen many times. The chain recombines TRBV14 with TRBJ2-7; possibly TRBD1 for D (5 bases). Trimming removed 4 bases at V and 1 base at J, with 14 bases between. The germline gives CDR1 SGHDN, CDR2 FVKESK. The CDR3 covers 15 residues. DNA of the CDR3: TGTGCCAGCAGCCTGGACAAGGGGCTATCCTACGAGCAGTACTTC. Its translation is CASSLDKGLSYEQYF. Full variable domain (remainder filled in from reference TRBV14 and TRBJ2-7): EAGVTQFPSHSVIEKGQTVTLRCDPISGHDNLYWYRRVMGKEIKFLLHFVKESKQDESGMPNNRFLAERTGGTYSTLKVQPAELEDSGVYFCASSLDKGLSYEQYFGPGTRLTVT.

This clonotype was recorded at least ten times. The chain employs TRBV20-1 and TRBJ2-5; TRBD2 aligns across 11 bases. V shed 5 bases and J 0 bases; nucleotides not matched to a gene: 8. The CDR3 totals 16 residues. CDR1 and CDR2 (germline): DFQATT, SNEGSKA (reference sequence). The DNA for the CDR3 is TGCAGTGCTCCCCGCGCTAGCGGGGGGTACCAAGAGACCCAGTACTTC. It is translated as CSAPRASGGYQETQYF.

This clonotype has at least ten counts. V is TRBV25-1 and J is TRBJ2-7, with D perhaps assigned TRBD1 or TRBD2 (5 bases each). The length of the CDR3 is 16 residues. V lost 1 base to trimming and J lost 6 bases, with 19 bases between them. Germline-derived CDR1 and CDR2 are MGHDK and SYGVNS. CDR3 loop: CASSEFFGTEWREQYF. The CDR3 DNA reads as TGTGCCAGCAGTGAATTTTTCGGGACCGAGTGGCGCGAGCAGTACTTC.

This clonotype has just a few counts. This rearrangement joins TRBV5-1 to TRBJ2-7; the match to TRBD1 covers 7 bases. The CDR3 is 13 amino acids. Germline V lookup: CDR1 SGHRS, CDR2 YFSETQ. V lost 4 bases to trimming and J lost 6 bases; unmatched junction nucleotides: 7. CDR3 bases: TGCGCCAGCAGCGTGGACAGGTTCGGCGAGCAGTACTTC. As protein: CASSVDRFGEQYF. Full variable domain (rest looked up from reference TRBV5-1 and TRBJ2-7): KAGVTQTPRYLIKTRGQQVTLSCSPISGHRSVSWYQQTPGQGLQFLFEYFSETQRNKGNFPGRFSGRQFSNSRSEMNVSTLELGDSALYLCASSVDRFGEQYFGPGTRLTVT.

This clonotype was recorded many times. J is TRBJ1-6 and V is TRBV7-9; perhaps TRBD1 as D (5 bases). Germline V gene lookup returns CDR1 SEHNR and CDR2 FQNEAQ (reference sequence). V lost 5 bases to trimming and J lost 7 bases, with 15 bases between them. The CDR3 has 15 amino acids. The CDR3 loop reads CASSRRQGGNSPLHF. The CDR3, as DNA: TGTGCCAGCAGCCGCCGTCAGGGAGGGAATTCACCCCTCCACTTT.

The chain employs TRBV7-2 and TRBJ1-2; D is uncertain. Germline lookup yields CDR1 SGHTA and CDR2 FQGNSA. The CDR3 consists of 13 residues. The V end was cut by 1 base, the J end by 4 bases, with 7 bases between. CDR3 sequence: CASSLGVGYGYTF. Written as DNA, the CDR3 is TGTGCCAGCAGCTTAGGGGTTGGCTATGGCTACACCTTC.

The rearrangement joins TRBV20-1 to TRBJ2-3; TRBD2 agrees at 8 bases. Germline values: CDR1 DFQATT, CDR2 SNEGSKA (reference sequence). The CDR3 is 13 amino acids. J was trimmed by 5 bases and V by 6 bases; bases with no gene match: 7. The chain's CDR3 is CSAPSGGGDTQYF. CDR3 sequence (DNA): TGCAGTGCCCCGAGCGGGGGTGGAGATACGCAGTATTTT.

This clonotype was recorded many times. The V call is TRBV6-1, the J call TRBJ2-6; D uncertain. The V gene's germline CDR1 is MNHNS and CDR2 SASEGT. The CDR3 contains 19 residues. V lost 4 bases and J 0 bases, leaving 19 bases between the germline ends. The CDR3 here is CASSGSPVVSSSGANVLTF. As DNA, the CDR3 is TGTGCCAGCAGTGGATCCCCCGTAGTCTCGAGCTCTGGGGCCAACGTCCTGACTTTC.

The gene calls are TRBV10-3 and TRBJ2-7, with D unresolved. CDR1 and CDR2 (germline): ENHRY, SYGVKD. V lost 2 bases to trimming and J lost 9 bases, with 8 bases between them. The CDR3 runs to 11 residues. The CDR3 sequence is CAISEGIGQYF. CDR3 DNA: TGTGCCATCAGTGAGGGGATAGGGCAGTACTTC.

This clonotype is a singleton in its sample. V is TRBV18 and J is TRBJ1-3; no clear D gene. This CDR3 comprises 14 residues. From germline, CDR1 is KGHSH and CDR2 LQKENI. V lost 4 bases and J 1 base, leaving 8 bases between the germline ends. CDR3: CASSQGFSGNTIYF. The CDR3 bases are TGTGCCAGCTCACAAGGTTTTTCTGGAAACACCATATATTTT.

The rearrangement uses TRBV4-3 and TRBJ2-2, with a weak D call TRBD2 (5 bases). Germline V lookup: CDR1 LGHNA, CDR2 YSLEER. The germline V and J ends were trimmed by 5 bases and 3 bases, with 13 bases remaining between them. This CDR3 spans 15 amino acids. The CDR3 DNA sequence: TGCGCCAGCAGCTTCGCGGGTTCGTACACCGGGGAGCTGTTTTTT. It codes for CASSFAGSYTGELFF.

This clonotype was seen repeatedly, ten times or more. V gene TRBV5-5 combines with J gene TRBJ2-7, with 7 bases identical to TRBD2. The V gene's germline CDR1 is SGHKS and CDR2 YYEKEE (reference sequence). CDR3 length: 13 residues. Trimming took 7 bases from V and 5 from J; bases not matched to a gene: 9. CDR3 in DNA: TGTGCCAGCGGGCCAATGGGGACTAACGAGCAGTACTTC. Residues: CASGPMGTNEQYF.

This clonotype was seen at least ten times. The rearrangement joins TRBV20-1 to TRBJ2-5; D is undetermined. Germline CDR1 DFQATT, CDR2 SNEGSKA (reference sequence). The CDR3 consists of 12 residues. V dropped 2 bases and J dropped 5 bases, with 9 bases sitting between them. CDR3 residues: CSARTPWETQYF. The CDR3 DNA sequence: TGCAGTGCTAGAACCCCTTGGGAGACCCAGTACTTC.

This clonotype was picked up a small number of times. The CDR3 region has the DNA TGCGCCAGCAGCCAAGAGAAGTCTGGGTCTGGAAACACCATATATTTT. This gives the protein CASSQEKSGSGNTIYF. V gene TRBV4-3 combines with J gene TRBJ1-3; D is ambiguous. Germline CDR1 LGHNA, CDR2 YSLEER. There are 16 residues in the CDR3. The V and J ends lost 0 bases and 1 base respectively, with 10 bases between them.

This clonotype turned up a few times. The chain carries TRBV28 and TRBJ2-4; the D gene is possibly TRBD2 (6 bases). This CDR3 comprises 17 residues. CDR1 is MDHEN and CDR2 is SYDVKM in the germline V gene. V gave up 2 bases and J gave up 0 bases, with 14 bases separating them. CDR3 sequence reads: CASSLGRGTLAKNIQYF. The DNA of the CDR3 is TGTGCCAGCAGTTTAGGTCGGGGGACTCTAGCCAAAAACATTCAGTACTTC. Complete variable domain (other parts from reference TRBV28 and TRBJ2-4): DVKVTQSSRYLVKRTGEKVFLECVQDMDHENMFWYRQDPGLGLRLIYFSYDVKMKEKGDIPEGYSVSREKKERFSLILESASTNQTSMYLCASSLGRGTLAKNIQYFGAGTRLSVL.

This clonotype showed up many times. The chain employs TRBV6-2 or TRBV6-3 and TRBJ1-1; 7 bases map to TRBD1. This CDR3 is built from 13 residues. V trimming: 0 bases; J trimming: 7 bases; junction bases outside the gene matches: 2. Germline V CDR1 and CDR2: MNHEY, SVGEGT. CDR3 in DNA: TGTGCCAGCAGTTACTCAGGGGGCGGTGAAGCTTTCTTT. Its translation: CASSYSGGGEAFF.

This clonotype was recorded many times. The chain links TRBV15 to TRBJ1-1; the D is unclear. This CDR3 spans 14 amino acids. In germline, CDR1 is LNHNV, CDR2 YYDKDF (reference sequence). Trimming took 0 bases from V and 4 from J, leaving 9 bases between them. CDR3 bases: TGTGCCACCAGCAGAGATAACACCTTCACTGAAGCTTTCTTT. It is translated as CATSRDNTFTEAFF. Combining the CDR3 with reference TRBV15 and TRBJ1-1 gives the whole variable domain DAMVIQNPRYQVTQFGKPVTLSCSQTLNHNVMYWYQQKSSQAPKLLFHYYDKDFNNEADTPDNFQSRRPNTSFCFLDIRSPGLGDTAMYLCATSRDNTFTEAFFGQGTRLTVV.

Only a few counts were recorded for this clonotype. V gene TRBV7-9 combines with J gene TRBJ2-7; tentatively, D is TRBD1 (5 bases). Germline values: CDR1 SEHNR, CDR2 FQNEAQ (reference sequence). Trimming took 3 bases from V and 3 from J, leaving 9 bases between them. The CDR3 extends over 13 amino acids. CDR3 sequence reads: CASSLPDSYEQYF. DNA of the CDR3: TGTGCCAGCAGCTTGCCAGACAGCTACGAGCAGTACTTC.

The chain carries TRBV29-1 and TRBJ2-7, with TRBD1 matching 8 bases. J gave up 2 bases and V 2 bases, and 8 bases lay outside the gene matches. CDR3 length: 15 residues. Looked up from germline, CDR1 is SQVTM and CDR2 is ANQGSEA. DNA for the CDR3: TGCAGCGTTGAACTACCGGGACAGGCCACCTACGAGCAGTACTTC. Translation: CSVELPGQATYEQYF.

A word on this clonotype: One end of the junction is discordant with germline, which a read error may explain. CDR3 sequence reads: CASSLEGLSEQYF. For the CDR3, the DNA is TGCGCCAGCAGCCTAGAGGGCCTCAGCGAGCAGTACTTC. J is TRBJ2-7 and V is TRBV7-2, with a tentative D call TRBD2 (5 bases). Germline V lookup: CDR1 SGHTA, CDR2 FQGNSA. This CDR3 has 13 amino acids.